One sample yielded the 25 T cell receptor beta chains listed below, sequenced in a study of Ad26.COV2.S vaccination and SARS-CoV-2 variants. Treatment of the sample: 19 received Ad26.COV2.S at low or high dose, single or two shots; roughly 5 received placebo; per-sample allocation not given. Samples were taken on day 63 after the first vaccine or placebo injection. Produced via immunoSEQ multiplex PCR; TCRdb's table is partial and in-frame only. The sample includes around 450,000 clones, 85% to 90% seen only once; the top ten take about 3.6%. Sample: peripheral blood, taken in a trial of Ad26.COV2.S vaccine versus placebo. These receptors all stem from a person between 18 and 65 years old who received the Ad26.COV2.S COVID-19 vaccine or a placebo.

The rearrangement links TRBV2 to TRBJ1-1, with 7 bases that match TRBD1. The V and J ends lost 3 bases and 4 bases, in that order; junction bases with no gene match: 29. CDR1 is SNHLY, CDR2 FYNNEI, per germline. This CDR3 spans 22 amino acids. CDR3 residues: CASSEKTPPFEGARVWGTEAFF. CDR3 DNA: TGTGCCAGCAGTGAGAAGACCCCACCGTTCGAGGGGGCGAGAGTATGGGGCACTGAAGCTTTCTTT. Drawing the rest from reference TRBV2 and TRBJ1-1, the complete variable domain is EPEVTQTPSHQVTQMGQEVILRCVPISNHLYFYWYRQILGQKVEFLVSFYNNEISEKSEIFDDQFSVERPDGSNFTLKIRSTKLEDSAMYFCASSEKTPPFEGARVWGTEAFFGQGTRLTVV.

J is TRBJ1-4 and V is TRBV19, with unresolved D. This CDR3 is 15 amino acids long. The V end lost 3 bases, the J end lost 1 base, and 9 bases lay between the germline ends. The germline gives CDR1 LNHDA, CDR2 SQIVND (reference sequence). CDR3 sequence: CASSIGPRTNEKLFF. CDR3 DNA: TGTGCCAGTAGTATTGGACCGCGAACTAATGAAAAACTGTTTTTT. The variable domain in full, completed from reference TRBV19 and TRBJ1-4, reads DGGITQSPKYLFRKEGQNVTLSCEQNLNHDAMYWYRQDPGQGLRLIYYSQIVNDFQKGDIAEGYSVSREKKESFPLTVTSAQKNPTAFYLCASSIGPRTNEKLFFGSGTQLSVL.

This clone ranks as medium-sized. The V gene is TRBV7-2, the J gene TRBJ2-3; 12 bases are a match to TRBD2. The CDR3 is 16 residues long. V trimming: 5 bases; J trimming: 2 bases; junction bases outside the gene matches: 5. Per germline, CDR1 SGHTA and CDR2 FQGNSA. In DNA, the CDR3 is TGTGCCAGCAGCCTACTAGCGGGGGGTCCCACAGATACGCAGTATTTT. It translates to CASSLLAGGPTDTQYF.

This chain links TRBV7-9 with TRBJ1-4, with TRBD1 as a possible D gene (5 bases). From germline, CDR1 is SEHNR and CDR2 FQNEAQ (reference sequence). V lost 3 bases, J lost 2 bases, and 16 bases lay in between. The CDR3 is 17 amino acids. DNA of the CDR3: TGTGCCAGCAGCTTCGGGGGTAACGGGGTTACTAATGAAAAACTGTTTTTT. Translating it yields CASSFGGNGVTNEKLFF.

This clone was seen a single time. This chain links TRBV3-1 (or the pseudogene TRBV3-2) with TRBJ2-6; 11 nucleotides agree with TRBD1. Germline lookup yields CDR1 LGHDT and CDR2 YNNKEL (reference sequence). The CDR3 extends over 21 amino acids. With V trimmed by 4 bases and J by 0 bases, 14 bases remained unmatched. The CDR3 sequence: CASSPTLGQGGIYSGANVLTF. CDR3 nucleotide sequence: TGTGCCAGCAGCCCGACCTTGGGACAGGGGGGGATCTACTCTGGGGCCAACGTCCTGACTTTC.

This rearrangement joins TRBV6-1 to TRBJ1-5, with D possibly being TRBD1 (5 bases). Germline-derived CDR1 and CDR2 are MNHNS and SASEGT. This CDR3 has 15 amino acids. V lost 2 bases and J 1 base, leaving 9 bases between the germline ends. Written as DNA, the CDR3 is TGTGCCAGCAGTGAAAAGCAGGGCAGCAATCAGCCCCAGCATTTT. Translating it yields CASSEKQGSNQPQHF.

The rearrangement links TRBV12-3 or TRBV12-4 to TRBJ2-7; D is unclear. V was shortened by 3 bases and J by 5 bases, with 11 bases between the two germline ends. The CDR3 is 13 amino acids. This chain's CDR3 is CASSFVVGDEQYF. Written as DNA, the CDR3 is TGTGCCAGCAGTTTTGTGGTAGGTGACGAGCAGTACTTC.

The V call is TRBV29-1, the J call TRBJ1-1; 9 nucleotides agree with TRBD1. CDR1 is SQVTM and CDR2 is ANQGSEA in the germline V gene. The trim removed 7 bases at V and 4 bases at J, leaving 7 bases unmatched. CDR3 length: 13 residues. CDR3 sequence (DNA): TGCAGCGGATCGGGACAGGGCGTCACTGAAGCTTTCTTT. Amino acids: CSGSGQGVTEAFF.

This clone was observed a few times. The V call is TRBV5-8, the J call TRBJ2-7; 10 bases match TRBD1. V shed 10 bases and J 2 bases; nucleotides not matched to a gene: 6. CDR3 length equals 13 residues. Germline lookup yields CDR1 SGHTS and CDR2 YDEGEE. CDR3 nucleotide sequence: TGTGCCCCCAGGGGACAGGGGACCTACGAGCAGTACTTC. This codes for CAPRGQGTYEQYF.

CDR3 DNA sequence: TGTGCCAGCAGCCAGGACAGGGGAAACATTCAGTACTTC. Amino acids: CASSQDRGNIQYF. The rearrangement links TRBV11-2 to TRBJ2-4; 9 bases align to TRBD1. J gave up 6 bases and V 5 bases, and 2 bases lay outside the gene matches. The CDR3 is made up of 13 amino acids. Germline CDR1 and CDR2: SGHAT and FQNNGV. The entire variable domain, with the rest obtained from reference TRBV11-2 and TRBJ2-4, is as follows: EAGVAQSPRYKIIEKRQSVAFWCNPISGHATLYWYQQILGQGPKLLIQFQNNGVVDDSQLPKDRFSAERLKGVDSTLKIQPAKLEDSAVYLCASSQDRGNIQYFGAGTRLSVL.

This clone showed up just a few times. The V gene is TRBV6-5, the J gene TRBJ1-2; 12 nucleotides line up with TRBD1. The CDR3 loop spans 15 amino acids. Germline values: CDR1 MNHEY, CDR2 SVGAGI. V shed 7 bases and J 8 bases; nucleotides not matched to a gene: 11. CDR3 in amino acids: CASTPIRDRGPGYTF. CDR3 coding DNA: TGTGCCAGCACCCCAATCCGGGACAGGGGGCCGGGCTACACCTTC.

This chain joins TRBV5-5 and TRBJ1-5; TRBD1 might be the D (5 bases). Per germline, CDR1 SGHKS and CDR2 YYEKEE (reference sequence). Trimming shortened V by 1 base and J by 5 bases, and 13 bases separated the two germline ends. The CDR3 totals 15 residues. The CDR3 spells CASSLSPSGDQPQHF. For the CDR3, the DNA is TGTGCCAGCAGCTTGAGTCCGTCGGGGGATCAGCCCCAGCATTTT.

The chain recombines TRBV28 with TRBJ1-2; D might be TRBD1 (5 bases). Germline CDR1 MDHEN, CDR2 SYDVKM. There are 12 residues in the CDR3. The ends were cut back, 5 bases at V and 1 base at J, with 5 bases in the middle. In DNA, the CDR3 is TGTGCCAGCAGTGACAGTAACTATGGCTACACCTTC. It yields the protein CASSDSNYGYTF.

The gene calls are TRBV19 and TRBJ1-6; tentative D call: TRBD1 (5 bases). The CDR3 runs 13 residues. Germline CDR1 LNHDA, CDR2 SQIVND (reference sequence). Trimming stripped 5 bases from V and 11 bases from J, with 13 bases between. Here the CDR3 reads CASSPSGTAPLHF. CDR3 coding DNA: TGTGCCAGTAGTCCGAGCGGGACGGCACCCCTCCACTTT.

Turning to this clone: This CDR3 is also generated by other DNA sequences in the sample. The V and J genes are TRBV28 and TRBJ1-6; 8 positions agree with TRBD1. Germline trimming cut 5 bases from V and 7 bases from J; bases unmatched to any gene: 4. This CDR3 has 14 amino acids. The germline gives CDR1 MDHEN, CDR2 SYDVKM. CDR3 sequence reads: CASSRQGRNSPLHF. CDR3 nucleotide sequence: TGTGCCAGCAGTCGACAGGGGCGAAATTCACCCCTCCACTTT. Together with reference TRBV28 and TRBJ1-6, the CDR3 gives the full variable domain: DVKVTQSSRYLVKRTGEKVFLECVQDMDHENMFWYRQDPGLGLRLIYFSYDVKMKEKGDIPEGYSVSREKKERFSLILESASTNQTSMYLCASSRQGRNSPLHFGNGTRLTVT.

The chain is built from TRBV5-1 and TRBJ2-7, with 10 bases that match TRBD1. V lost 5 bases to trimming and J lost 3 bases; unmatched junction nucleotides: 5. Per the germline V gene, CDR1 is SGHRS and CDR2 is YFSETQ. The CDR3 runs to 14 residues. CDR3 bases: TGCGCCAGCAGGGGGACAGGGGAATACTACGAGCAGTACTTC. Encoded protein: CASRGTGEYYEQYF.

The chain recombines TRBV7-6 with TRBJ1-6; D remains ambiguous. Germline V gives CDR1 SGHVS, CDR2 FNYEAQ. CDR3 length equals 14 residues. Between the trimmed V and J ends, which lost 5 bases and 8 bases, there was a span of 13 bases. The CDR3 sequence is CASSARTGDSPLHF. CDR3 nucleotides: TGTGCCAGCAGCGCCCGCACTGGGGATTCACCCCTCCACTTT.

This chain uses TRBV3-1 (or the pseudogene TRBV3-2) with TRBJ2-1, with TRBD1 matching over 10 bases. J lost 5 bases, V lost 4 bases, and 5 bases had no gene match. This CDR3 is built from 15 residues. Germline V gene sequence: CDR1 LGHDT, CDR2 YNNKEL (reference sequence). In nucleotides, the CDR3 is TGTGCCAGCAGCCCACCGGGACAGGGGCACAATGAGCAGTTCTTC. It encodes CASSPPGQGHNEQFF.

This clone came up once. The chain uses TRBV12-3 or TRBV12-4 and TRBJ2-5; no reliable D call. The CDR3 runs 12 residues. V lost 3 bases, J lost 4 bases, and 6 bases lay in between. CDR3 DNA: TGTGCCAGCAGTTTGGATAGAGAGACCCAGTACTTC. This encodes CASSLDRETQYF.

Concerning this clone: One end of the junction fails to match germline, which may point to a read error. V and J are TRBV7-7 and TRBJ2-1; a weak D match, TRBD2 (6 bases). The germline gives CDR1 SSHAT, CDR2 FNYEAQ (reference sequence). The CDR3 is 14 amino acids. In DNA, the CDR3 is TGTGCTAGCAGCTCGGGCCTCAGGAGGGATGAGCAGTTCTTC. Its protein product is CASSSGLRRDEQFF.

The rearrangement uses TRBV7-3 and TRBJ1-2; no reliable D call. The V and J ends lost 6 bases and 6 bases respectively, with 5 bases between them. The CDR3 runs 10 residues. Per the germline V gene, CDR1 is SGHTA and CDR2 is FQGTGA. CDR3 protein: CASRGHGYTF. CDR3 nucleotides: TGTGCCAGCAGAGGACATGGCTACACCTTC.

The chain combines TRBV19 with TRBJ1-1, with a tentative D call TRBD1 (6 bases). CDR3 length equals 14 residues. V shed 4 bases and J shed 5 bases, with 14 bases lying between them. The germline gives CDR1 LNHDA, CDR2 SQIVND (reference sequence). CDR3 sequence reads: CASSTGGSVTEAFF. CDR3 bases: TGTGCCAGTAGTACCGGGGGCTCCGTGACTGAAGCTTTCTTT.

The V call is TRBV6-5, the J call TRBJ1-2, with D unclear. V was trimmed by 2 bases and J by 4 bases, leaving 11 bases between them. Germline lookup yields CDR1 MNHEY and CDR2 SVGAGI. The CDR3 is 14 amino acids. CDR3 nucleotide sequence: TGTGCCAGCAGTTACGCCGCAAGGACCTATGGCTACACCTTC. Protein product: CASSYAARTYGYTF.

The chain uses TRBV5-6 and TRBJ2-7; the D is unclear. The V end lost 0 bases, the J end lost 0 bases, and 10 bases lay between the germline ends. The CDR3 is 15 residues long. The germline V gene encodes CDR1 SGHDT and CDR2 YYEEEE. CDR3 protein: CASSLVGPSSYEQYF. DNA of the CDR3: TGTGCCAGCAGCTTGGTGGGTCCCAGCTCCTACGAGCAGTACTTC.

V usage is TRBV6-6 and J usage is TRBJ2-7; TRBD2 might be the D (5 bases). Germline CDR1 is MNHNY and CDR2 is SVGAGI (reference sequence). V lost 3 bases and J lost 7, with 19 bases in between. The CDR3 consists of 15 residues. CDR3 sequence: CASSYIPMPRGEQYF. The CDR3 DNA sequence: TGTGCCAGCAGTTATATCCCAATGCCCCGCGGGGAGCAGTACTTC.